This TCR beta chain was sequenced for a study of kidney transplant recipient with SARS-CoV-2 infection. This clonotype was counted ten times or more. Trimming took 5 bases from V and 4 from J, leaving 22 bases between them. Germline values: CDR1 KGHDR, CDR2 SFDVKD. The CDR3 covers 17 residues. One entry per CDR3 protein, called by TCRdb with MiXCR from the reads. In the table there are about 240,000 distinct CDR3 sequences, 25% to 30% of which are singletons. Sequencing was performed on a blood sample, taken at baseline and on day 111 from a kidney transplant recipient. The chain employs TRBV24-1 and TRBJ1-2, with D hard to call. The clonotype was recovered from a male patient aged 25 to 39 who had COVID-19 and was a kidney transplant recipient. Some T cells may be supplied by the graft donor. CDR3 amino acids: CATSVTYSTRKTYGYTF. CDR3 bases: TGTGCCACCAGTGTAACGTATAGTACCAGAAAGACCTATGGCTACACCTTC.